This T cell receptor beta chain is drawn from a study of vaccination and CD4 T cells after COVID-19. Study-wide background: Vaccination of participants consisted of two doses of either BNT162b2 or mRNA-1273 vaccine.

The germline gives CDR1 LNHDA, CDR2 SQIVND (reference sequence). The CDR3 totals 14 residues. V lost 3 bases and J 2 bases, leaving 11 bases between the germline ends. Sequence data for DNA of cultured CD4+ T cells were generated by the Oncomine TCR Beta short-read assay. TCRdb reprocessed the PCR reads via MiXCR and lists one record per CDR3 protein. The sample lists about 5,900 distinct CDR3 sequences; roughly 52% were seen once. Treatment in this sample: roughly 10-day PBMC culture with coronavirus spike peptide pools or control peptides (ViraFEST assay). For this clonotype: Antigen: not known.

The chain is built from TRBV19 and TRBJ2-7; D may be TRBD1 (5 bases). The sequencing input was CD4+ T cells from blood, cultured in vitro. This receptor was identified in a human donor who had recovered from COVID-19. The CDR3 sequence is CASSIAGIPYEQYF. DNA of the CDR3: TGTGCCAGTAGTATTGCAGGGATCCCCTACGAGCAGTACTTC.